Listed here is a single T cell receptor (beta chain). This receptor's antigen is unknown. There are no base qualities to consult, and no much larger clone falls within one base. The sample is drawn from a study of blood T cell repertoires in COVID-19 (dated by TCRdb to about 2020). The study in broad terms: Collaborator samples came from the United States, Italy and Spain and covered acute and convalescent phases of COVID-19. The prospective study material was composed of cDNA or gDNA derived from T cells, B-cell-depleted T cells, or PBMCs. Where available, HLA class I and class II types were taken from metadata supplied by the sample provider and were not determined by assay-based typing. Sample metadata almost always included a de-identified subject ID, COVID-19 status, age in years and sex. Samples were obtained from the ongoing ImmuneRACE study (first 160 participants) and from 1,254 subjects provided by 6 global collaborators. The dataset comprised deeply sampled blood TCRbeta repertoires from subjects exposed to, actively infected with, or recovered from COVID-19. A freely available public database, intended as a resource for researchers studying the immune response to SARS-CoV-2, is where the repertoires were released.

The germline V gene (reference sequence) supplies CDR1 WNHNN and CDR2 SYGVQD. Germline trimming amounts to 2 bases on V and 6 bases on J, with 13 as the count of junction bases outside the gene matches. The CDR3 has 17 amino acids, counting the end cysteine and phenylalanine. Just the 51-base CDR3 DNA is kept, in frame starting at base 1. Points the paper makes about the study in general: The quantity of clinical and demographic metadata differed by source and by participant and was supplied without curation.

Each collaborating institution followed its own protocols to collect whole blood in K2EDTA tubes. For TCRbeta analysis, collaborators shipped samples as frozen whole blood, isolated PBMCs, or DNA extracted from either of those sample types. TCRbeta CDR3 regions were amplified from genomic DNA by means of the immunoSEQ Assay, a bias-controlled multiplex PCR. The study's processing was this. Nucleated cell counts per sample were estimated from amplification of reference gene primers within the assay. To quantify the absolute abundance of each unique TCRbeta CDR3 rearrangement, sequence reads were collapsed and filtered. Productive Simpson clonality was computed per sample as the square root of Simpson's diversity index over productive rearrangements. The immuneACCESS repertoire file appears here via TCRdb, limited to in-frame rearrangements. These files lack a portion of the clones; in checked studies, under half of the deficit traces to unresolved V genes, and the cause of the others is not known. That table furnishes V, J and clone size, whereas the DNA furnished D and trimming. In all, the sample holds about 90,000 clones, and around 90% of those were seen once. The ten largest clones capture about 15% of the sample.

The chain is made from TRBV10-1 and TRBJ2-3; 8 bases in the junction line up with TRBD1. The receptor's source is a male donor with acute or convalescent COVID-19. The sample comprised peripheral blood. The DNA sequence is TGCGCCAGCAGTGAGCCGGACAGGGCCTCCCCTTCGGATACGCAGTATTTT. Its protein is CASSEPDRASPSDTQYF.